The rows below give T cell receptor beta chains drawn from one sample of a study of shared clonotypes between healthy human individuals. Produced via immunoSEQ multiplex PCR; TCRdb's table is partial and in-frame only. The table has some 350,000 clones, around 74% seen once. Sequenced: memory CD4+ T cells sorted from blood. The receptors originated from a man aged 25 to 40 in good health. Both conserved end residues are part of each CDR3. Each record gives: D gene, V gene, J gene, clone size, CDR3 DNA, CDR3 protein. D genes are given only for firm matches. Size tells how often a clone was seen (once, few, many) or the class of an expanded clone, and some rows leave it out.

d_call: TRBD2
v_call: TRBV4-3
j_call: TRBJ2-1
clone_size: .
cdr3_nt: TGCGCCAGCAGCCGATCCCTTAGCGGGAGTTCCTACAATGAGCAGTTCTTC
cdr3_aa: CASSRSLSGSSYNEQFF

d_call: .
v_call: TRBV27
j_call: TRBJ2-5
clone_size: .
cdr3_nt: TGTGCCAGCACTGACAGGGGGACAAGCGGGAGAGGGGAGAACCAAGAGACCCAGTACTTC
cdr3_aa: CASTDRGTSGRGENQETQYF

d_call: .
v_call: TRBV30
j_call: TRBJ2-5
clone_size: once
cdr3_nt: TGTGCCTCCGCCGGGACCCGAGAGACCCAGTACTTC
cdr3_aa: CASAGTRETQYF

d_call: TRBD2
v_call: TRBV18
j_call: TRBJ2-3
clone_size: .
cdr3_nt: TGTGCCAGCTCACCCGGGATAGCGGGGACCACAGATACGCAGTATTTT
cdr3_aa: CASSPGIAGTTDTQYF

d_call: .
v_call: TRBV2
j_call: TRBJ2-4
clone_size: once
cdr3_nt: TGTGCCAGCAGTGCTTCGGCCAAAAACATTCAGTACTTC
cdr3_aa: CASSASAKNIQYF

d_call: TRBD2
v_call: TRBV10-3
j_call: TRBJ2-1
clone_size: .
cdr3_nt: TGTGCCATCAGTATTAGCGGGACTGGCAATGAGCAGTTCTTC
cdr3_aa: CAISISGTGNEQFF

d_call: .
v_call: TRBV18
j_call: TRBJ2-7
clone_size: .
cdr3_nt: TGTGCCAGCTCACCGATCCGGGGGAGCTCCTACGAGCAGTACTTC
cdr3_aa: CASSPIRGSSYEQYF

d_call: TRBD1
v_call: TRBV19
j_call: TRBJ2-5
clone_size: few
cdr3_nt: TGTGCCAGTAGTAACTACAGGGGGCGCTCGGAGACCCAGTACTTC
cdr3_aa: CASSNYRGRSETQYF

d_call: TRBD1
v_call: TRBV5-3
j_call: TRBJ2-5
clone_size: .
cdr3_nt: TGTGCCAGAAGGAAGGACAGGTGGAAGGAGACCCAGTACTTC
cdr3_aa: CARRKDRWKETQYF

d_call: TRBD1
v_call: TRBV5-4
j_call: TRBJ1-2
clone_size: .
cdr3_nt: TGTGCCAGCAGCCTACAGGGGCCTAACTATGGCTACACCTTC
cdr3_aa: CASSLQGPNYGYTF

d_call: .
v_call: TRBV30
j_call: TRBJ2-7
clone_size: .
cdr3_nt: TGTGCCTGGGCTGGGACCTTCGCTTACGAGCAGTACTTC
cdr3_aa: CAWAGTFAYEQYF

d_call: .
v_call: TRBV6-1
j_call: TRBJ2-7
clone_size: .
cdr3_nt: TGTGCCAGCAGCCATGGGACAGCGGGGTACTTC
cdr3_aa: CASSHGTAGYF

d_call: TRBD2
v_call: TRBV4-1
j_call: TRBJ2-4
clone_size: .
cdr3_nt: TGCGCCAGCAGCCAGAACAACGCGGGAGCAGGAAACATTCAGTACTTC
cdr3_aa: CASSQNNAGAGNIQYF

d_call: .
v_call: TRBV6-9
j_call: TRBJ1-3
clone_size: .
cdr3_nt: TGTGCCAGCAACCCGGGTAACGCTGGAAACACCATATATTTT
cdr3_aa: CASNPGNAGNTIYF

d_call: .
v_call: TRBV6-4
j_call: TRBJ1-2
clone_size: .
cdr3_nt: TGTGCCAGCAGTGACACTGGGGCCGCTGGCTATGGCTACACCTTC
cdr3_aa: CASSDTGAAGYGYTF

d_call: .
v_call: TRBV28
j_call: TRBJ2-7
clone_size: .
cdr3_nt: TGTGCCAGCAGCGGCGAGCGGGCCTACGAGCAGTACTTC
cdr3_aa: CASSGERAYEQYF

d_call: .
v_call: TRBV6-1
j_call: TRBJ2-3
clone_size: .
cdr3_nt: TGTGCCAGCAGCCTAGAAGGGGCGGGTACGCAGTATTTT
cdr3_aa: CASSLEGAGTQYF

d_call: TRBD2
v_call: TRBV7-2
j_call: TRBJ2-7
clone_size: .
cdr3_nt: TGTGCCAGCTCTCTTGGGCCTAGCGGTTCCTACGAGCAGTACTTC
cdr3_aa: CASSLGPSGSYEQYF

d_call: .
v_call: TRBV18
j_call: TRBJ2-2
clone_size: many
cdr3_nt: TGTGCCAGCTCGAGGGTAACGGACACCGGGGAGCTGTTTTTT
cdr3_aa: CASSRVTDTGELFF

d_call: TRBD2
v_call: TRBV2
j_call: TRBJ2-2
clone_size: .
cdr3_nt: TGTGCCAGCAGTGAAACTAGCGGGAGGACCGGGGAGCTGTTTTTT
cdr3_aa: CASSETSGRTGELFF

d_call: TRBD2
v_call: TRBV7-2
j_call: TRBJ2-5
clone_size: few
cdr3_nt: TGTGCCAGCAGCTTAGGGGGTCGGGCTAGCGGGAGAAAGACCCAGTACTTC
cdr3_aa: CASSLGGRASGRKTQYF

d_call: .
v_call: TRBV5-4
j_call: TRBJ1-1
clone_size: .
cdr3_nt: TGTGCCAGCAGTTCCGCAAAGACCCCTGAAGCTTTCTTT
cdr3_aa: CASSSAKTPEAFF

d_call: .
v_call: TRBV9
j_call: TRBJ2-1
clone_size: .
cdr3_nt: TGTGCCAGCAGTGGTGGGGACCGGCCGTCCAATGAGCAGTTCTTC
cdr3_aa: CASSGGDRPSNEQFF

d_call: .
v_call: TRBV27
j_call: TRBJ1-1
clone_size: .
cdr3_nt: TGTGCCAGCTCTAGGAGGAGCGGGGGCACTGAAGCTTTCTTT
cdr3_aa: CASSRRSGGTEAFF

d_call: TRBD2
v_call: TRBV5-5
j_call: TRBJ2-7
clone_size: .
cdr3_nt: TGTGCCAGCAGTCCGGGACTAGCGGGCTCCTACGAGCAGTACTTC
cdr3_aa: CASSPGLAGSYEQYF

d_call: TRBD2
v_call: TRBV28
j_call: TRBJ2-3
clone_size: .
cdr3_nt: TGTGCCAGCGAGCTAGCGGGACGTGGGGATACGCAGTATTTT
cdr3_aa: CASELAGRGDTQYF

d_call: .
v_call: TRBV5-1
j_call: TRBJ2-2
clone_size: many
cdr3_nt: TGCGCCAGCAGCCTCACAACCAACACCGGGGAGCTGTTTTTT
cdr3_aa: CASSLTTNTGELFF

d_call: .
v_call: TRBV11-3
j_call: TRBJ2-1
clone_size: few
cdr3_nt: TGTGCCAGCAGCCGTCGGGGCTCCTACAATGAGCAGTTCTTC
cdr3_aa: CASSRRGSYNEQFF

d_call: TRBD1
v_call: TRBV19
j_call: TRBJ1-2
clone_size: .
cdr3_nt: TGTGCCAGTAGTATGCCTCCGGGACAGTACTACACCTTC
cdr3_aa: CASSMPPGQYYTF

d_call: .
v_call: TRBV19
j_call: TRBJ1-1
clone_size: few
cdr3_nt: TGTGCCGCCCAAAGACGGTCGAACACTGAAGCTTTCTTT
cdr3_aa: CAAQRRSNTEAFF

d_call: .
v_call: TRBV1
j_call: TRBJ2-7
clone_size: .
cdr3_nt: TGCACCAGCAGCGGGAGGGTCGACGAGCAGTACTTC
cdr3_aa: CTSSGRVDEQYF

d_call: TRBD1
v_call: TRBV5-5
j_call: TRBJ1-3
clone_size: .
cdr3_nt: TGTGCCAGCAGCTTGTATTTCTTAGGGACAGACGGAAACACCATATATTTT
cdr3_aa: CASSLYFLGTDGNTIYF

d_call: .
v_call: TRBV5-4
j_call: TRBJ1-2
clone_size: .
cdr3_nt: TGTGCCAGCAGTCGGGCCTTAAGAGGCTACACCTTC
cdr3_aa: CASSRALRGYTF

d_call: .
v_call: TRBV9
j_call: TRBJ1-2
clone_size: .
cdr3_nt: TGTGCCAGCAGCCCGGGGAGCACGCCTAACTATGGCTACACCTTC
cdr3_aa: CASSPGSTPNYGYTF

d_call: TRBD1
v_call: TRBV7-8
j_call: TRBJ2-2
clone_size: once
cdr3_nt: TGTGCCAGCAGCTTAATTGGGACAGTCTTTAACGGGGAGCTGTTTTTT
cdr3_aa: CASSLIGTVFNGELFF

d_call: .
v_call: TRBV7-8
j_call: TRBJ2-1
clone_size: few
cdr3_nt: TGTGCCAGCAGTTTTGACATACCGTCCTACAATGAGCAGTTCTTC
cdr3_aa: CASSFDIPSYNEQFF

d_call: .
v_call: TRBV4-2
j_call: TRBJ2-2
clone_size: few
cdr3_nt: TGTGCCAGCAGCCAAGATCCGGAGAGCGCTAGAACCGGGGAGCTGTTTTTT
cdr3_aa: CASSQDPESARTGELFF

d_call: TRBD2
v_call: TRBV2
j_call: TRBJ2-1
clone_size: .
cdr3_nt: TGTGCCAGCAGTGAAGTTGGGCTAGCGGGAGTCGGAGAGCAGTTCTTC
cdr3_aa: CASSEVGLAGVGEQFF

d_call: TRBD1
v_call: TRBV2
j_call: TRBJ1-5
clone_size: .
cdr3_nt: TGTGCCAGCAGTGTCTCCCAGACAGGGGCCTTCCCTAGCAATCAGCCCCAGCATTTT
cdr3_aa: CASSVSQTGAFPSNQPQHF

d_call: .
v_call: TRBV10-3
j_call: TRBJ2-3
clone_size: .
cdr3_nt: TGTGCCATCAGTGGCCCAGGGGGGACACGCACAGATACGCAGTATTTT
cdr3_aa: CAISGPGGTRTDTQYF

d_call: TRBD1
v_call: TRBV5-1
j_call: TRBJ2-7
clone_size: .
cdr3_nt: TGCGCCAGCAGCTCCGGGACAGGGAATTCCCCTGGGCAGTACTTC
cdr3_aa: CASSSGTGNSPGQYF

d_call: .
v_call: TRBV5-5
j_call: TRBJ2-6
clone_size: .
cdr3_nt: TGTGCCAGCAGCTTGGGTCCCCACTCTGGGGCCAACGTCCTGACTTTC
cdr3_aa: CASSLGPHSGANVLTF

d_call: TRBD2
v_call: TRBV2
j_call: TRBJ2-7
clone_size: many
cdr3_nt: TGTGCCAGCAGCCCGGGACTAGCGGATTACTACGAGCAGTACTTC
cdr3_aa: CASSPGLADYYEQYF

d_call: TRBD1
v_call: TRBV19
j_call: TRBJ2-5
clone_size: .
cdr3_nt: TGTGCCAGTAGTCTCGGGACAGGCCGCCTCGGGGAGACCCAGTACTTC
cdr3_aa: CASSLGTGRLGETQYF